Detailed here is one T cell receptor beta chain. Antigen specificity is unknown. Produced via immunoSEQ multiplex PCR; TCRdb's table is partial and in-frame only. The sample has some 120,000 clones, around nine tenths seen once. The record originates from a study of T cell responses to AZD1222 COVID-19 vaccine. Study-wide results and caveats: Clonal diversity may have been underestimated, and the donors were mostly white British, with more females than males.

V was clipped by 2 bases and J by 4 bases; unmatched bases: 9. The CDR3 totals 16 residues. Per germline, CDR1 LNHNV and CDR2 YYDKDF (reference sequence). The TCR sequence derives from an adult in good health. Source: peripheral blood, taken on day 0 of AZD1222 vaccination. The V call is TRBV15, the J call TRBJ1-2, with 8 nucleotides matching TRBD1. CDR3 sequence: CATSRRNRGMGYGYTF. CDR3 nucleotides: TGTGCCACCAGCAGAAGAAACAGGGGGATGGGCTATGGCTACACCTTC.